Below are 25 T cell receptor beta chains sequenced from a single sample in a study of CD8 T cells in Susac syndrome (dated by TCRdb to between 2018 and 2020). Libraries were made using the immunoSEQ multiplex PCR assay. RNA was extracted using the RNeasy kit, and roughly 0.5 to 1 ug of the RNA was reverse transcribed with random hexamers. Using fastp at Q25 and MiXCR, TCRdb reprocessed the public reads and kept productive beta chains. Every entry covers one CDR3 protein and lists the most common genes and DNA from its rows. Across this sample there are more than 55,000 distinct CDR3 sequences, with approximately 95% seen only once. Together, the top ten hold 0.2% to 0.25% of the sample. Sequencing input: CD8+ T cells from PBMCs. The receptors originated from a human donor in good health.

The V and J genes are TRBV6-5 and TRBJ2-2, with 8 bases fitting TRBD2. CDR1 and CDR2 from the germline V gene are MNHEY and SVGAGI. The CDR3 runs 17 residues. J gave up 4 bases and V 0 bases, and 7 bases lay outside the gene matches. CDR3 in amino acids: CASSYSRGGLSTGELFF. The CDR3, as DNA: TGTGCCAGCAGTTACTCCCGGGGGGGCCTCAGCACCGGGGAGCTGTTTTTT.

V gene TRBV25-1 combines with J gene TRBJ1-2, with 10 positions matching TRBD1. Germline V gene sequence: CDR1 MGHDK, CDR2 SYGVNS. The J segment lost 2 bases and the V segment lost 4 bases, leaving 4 bases of the junction unmatched. This CDR3 is built from 15 residues. The CDR3 protein is CASSGPDRGNYGYTF. CDR3 bases: TGTGCCAGCAGTGGACCGGACAGGGGGAACTATGGCTACACCTTC.

The rearrangement links TRBV30 to TRBJ2-7, with no clear D. CDR3 length: 11 residues. V lost 2 bases and J lost 4, with 6 bases in between. The germline gives CDR1 GTSNPN, CDR2 SVGIG (reference sequence). The CDR3 loop is CAWSKAYEQYF. The CDR3 region has the DNA TGTGCCTGGAGTAAGGCGTACGAGCAGTACTTC.

The V gene is TRBV6-2 or TRBV6-3, the J gene TRBJ2-1; D unresolved. The CDR3 runs 12 residues. V was clipped by 4 bases and J by 10 bases, with 11 bases between them. The germline V gene has CDR1 MNHEY and CDR2 SVGEGT. The CDR3 DNA sequence: TGTGCCAGCAGTTCCTCTCCCGGGGAGCAGTTCTTC. Translating gives CASSSSPGEQFF.

This chain joins TRBV3-1 and TRBJ2-7; D is undetermined. Germline V gives CDR1 LGHDT, CDR2 YNNKEL (reference sequence). Trimming pared 5 bases from V and 2 bases from J, leaving 13 bases between. The CDR3 sequence is 14 residues long. In DNA, the CDR3 is TGTGCCAGCAGCTTCCGAAGACTGGCCTACGAGCAGTACTTC. This sequence encodes CASSFRRLAYEQYF.

This clonotype was seen just once. The J gene is TRBJ2-7, the V gene TRBV7-9, with TRBD2 matching over 10 bases. With V trimmed by 4 bases and J by 3 bases, 9 bases remained unmatched. Germline V gene lookup returns CDR1 SEHNR and CDR2 FQNEAQ (reference sequence). This CDR3 is built from 16 residues. The CDR3 coding sequence is TGTGCCAGCAGCTCCCACTCCGGGACTAGCGACTACGAGCAGTACTTC. This gives the protein CASSSHSGTSDYEQYF.

The chain carries TRBV13 and TRBJ2-7; perhaps TRBD1 as D (6 bases). CDR3 size: 15 residues. Germline CDR1 and CDR2: PRHDT and FYEKMQ (reference sequence). Trimming pared 4 bases from V and 6 bases from J, leaving 19 bases between. The CDR3 region is CASSSRQASISEQYF. In DNA, the CDR3 is TGTGCCAGCAGCTCCCGACAGGCGAGTATCAGCGAGCAGTACTTC.

The CDR3 reads CSARTDSSYEQYF. In DNA, the CDR3 is TGCAGTGCCCGGACAGATAGCTCCTACGAGCAGTACTTC. The J gene is TRBJ2-7, the V gene TRBV20-1; TRBD1 is a possible D gene (6 bases). Germline assignment: CDR1 DFQATT and CDR2 SNEGSKA (reference sequence). The ends were cut back, 6 bases at V and 0 bases at J, with 12 bases in the middle. The CDR3 contains 13 residues.

The chain joins TRBV3-1 to TRBJ2-7; TRBD2 matches at 12 bases. The CDR3 has 18 residues. J was trimmed by 2 bases and V by 3 bases; bases with no gene match: 11. CDR1 and CDR2 from the germline V gene are LGHDT and YNNKEL (reference sequence). The CDR3 region is CASSQGPASGGAPYEQYF. The CDR3 coding sequence is TGTGCCAGCAGCCAGGGACCAGCTAGCGGGGGGGCCCCCTACGAGCAGTACTTC.

A single count supports this clonotype. The chain is built from TRBV9 and TRBJ1-1; D may be TRBD1 (6 bases). This CDR3 contains 15 residues. V was shortened by 3 bases and J by 0 bases, with 12 bases between the two germline ends. Germline V gene lookup returns CDR1 SGDLS and CDR2 YYNGEE. CDR3 residues: CASSGRGAVNTEAFF. CDR3 nucleotides: TGTGCCAGCAGCGGGCGGGGGGCAGTGAACACTGAAGCTTTCTTT.

J is TRBJ1-5 and V is TRBV27, with 9 positions matching TRBD1. The CDR3 is made up of 14 amino acids. CDR1 is MNHEY and CDR2 is SMNVEV in the germline V gene (reference sequence). Trimming removed 5 bases from V and 4 bases from J; junction bases left unmatched: 3. CDR3 sequence: CASSRQGGNQPQHF. CDR3 sequence (DNA): TGTGCCAGCAGTCGACAGGGGGGGAATCAGCCCCAGCATTTT.

V gene TRBV12-3 or TRBV12-4 combines with J gene TRBJ2-2; D possibly corresponds to TRBD2 (6 bases). CDR3 length: 16 residues. V dropped 5 bases and J dropped 4 bases, with 17 bases sitting between them. Here the CDR3 DNA reads TGTGCCAGCAGTACCCAAACCGGGGGTGGCACCGGGGAGCTGTTTTTT. The encoded protein is CASSTQTGGGTGELFF.

The sample holds a few counts of this clonotype. This chain joins TRBV7-3 and TRBJ2-1, with 13 bases that match TRBD2. Per the germline V gene, CDR1 is SGHTA and CDR2 is FQGTGA. V was pared by 5 bases and J by 3 bases, with 10 bases of the junction left unmatched. The CDR3 is 18 residues long. The CDR3 DNA follows: TGTGCCAGCAGCCCCCGGACTAGCGGGGGCCATCTCTACAATGAGCAGTTCTTC. Amino acid sequence: CASSPRTSGGHLYNEQFF.

The CDR3, as DNA: TGCGCCAGCAGCTTGGGCAATGGGGCAAATGGCTACACCTTC. The encoded protein is CASSLGNGANGYTF. V and J are TRBV5-1 and TRBJ1-2; TRBD1 might be the D (5 bases). Trimming left V 0 bases short and J 6 bases short, with 12 bases between. Germline V gene lookup returns CDR1 SGHRS and CDR2 YFSETQ. This CDR3 comprises 14 residues.

The rearrangement uses TRBV6-5 and TRBJ2-2; TRBD2 is a possible D gene (6 bases). The CDR3 runs to 14 residues. CDR1 and CDR2 from the germline V gene are MNHEY and SVGAGI. V gave up 5 bases and J gave up 6 bases, with 13 bases separating them. Here the CDR3 reads CASSDRLGSGELFF. CDR3 bases: TGTGCCAGCAGTGACCGACTAGGGTCCGGGGAGCTGTTTTTT.

The rearrangement links TRBV4-1 to TRBJ2-7; 10 nucleotides agree with TRBD1. The junction had 3 bases not matched to a gene; V was cut back by 3 bases and J by 4 bases. Germline lookup yields CDR1 MGHRA and CDR2 YSYEKL. The CDR3 contains 14 residues. CDR3 sequence: CASSHTGQGYEQYV. The CDR3 nucleotides are TGCGCCAGCAGCCACACGGGACAGGGGTACGAGCAGTACGTC.

This clonotype has only a few counts. J is TRBJ2-7 and V is TRBV4-3, with D possibly TRBD1 on 6 matching bases. V shed 0 bases and J shed 3 bases, with 12 bases lying between them. Germline CDR1 LGHNA, CDR2 YSLEER. The CDR3 is 15 amino acids. The CDR3 here is CASSQDLRGNYEQYV. CDR3 in DNA: TGCGCCAGCAGCCAAGATCTCAGGGGCAACTACGAGCAGTACGTC.

The chain uses TRBV7-6 and TRBJ1-5, with no clear D. CDR3 size: 12 residues. Germline V CDR1 and CDR2: SGHVS, FNYEAQ. Trimming cost V 5 bases and J 7 bases, with 9 bases left between them. CDR3 nucleotides: TGTGCCAGCAGCCCCCTTGGGCAGCCCCAGCATTTT. It codes for CASSPLGQPQHF.

This sequence joins TRBV25-1 and TRBJ1-6; D remains unclear. Trimming shortened V by 2 bases and J by 11 bases, and 7 bases separated the two germline ends. The CDR3 sequence is 12 residues long. In germline, CDR1 is MGHDK, CDR2 SYGVNS. Here the CDR3 DNA reads TGTGCCAGCAGTGAAGGAGGGACACCCCTCCACTTT. Its translation is CASSEGGTPLHF. Full variable domain (missing parts from reference TRBV25-1 and TRBJ1-6): EADIYQTPRYLVIGTGKKITLECSQTMGHDKMYWYQQDPGMELHLIHYSYGVNSTEKGDLSSESTVSRIRTEHFPLTLESARPSHTSQYLCASSEGGTPLHFGNGTRLTVT.

The V gene is TRBV9, the J gene TRBJ2-1; TRBD1 aligns across 11 bases. J lost 7 bases, V lost 0 bases, and 3 bases had no gene match. This CDR3 region has 15 residues. Germline CDR1 reads SGDLS; CDR2 reads YYNGEE. CDR3 sequence: CASSVGTGGANEQFF. Written as DNA, the CDR3 is TGTGCCAGCAGCGTAGGGACAGGGGGCGCGAATGAGCAGTTCTTC.

In its sample, this clonotype was seen a few times. V usage is TRBV3-1 and J usage is TRBJ2-7; D might be TRBD2 (5 bases). V was trimmed by 5 bases and J by 2 bases, leaving 7 bases between them. CDR1 is LGHDT, CDR2 YNNKEL, per germline (reference sequence). CDR3 length equals 12 residues. The CDR3 DNA reads TGTGCCAGCAGCGAGGGTGCCTACGAGCAGTACTTC. Translation gives CASSEGAYEQYF.

The rearrangement links TRBV9 to TRBJ1-4; D unclear. The germline V and J ends were trimmed by 0 bases and 4 bases, with 10 bases remaining between them. This CDR3 spans 15 amino acids. Looked up from germline, CDR1 is SGDLS and CDR2 is YYNGEE. The CDR3: CASSVGGSGNEKLFF. CDR3 coding DNA: TGTGCCAGCAGCGTAGGAGGGAGTGGTAATGAAAAACTGTTTTTT.

This clonotype has more than one count but fewer than ten. This chain joins TRBV7-8 and TRBJ2-7; D gene ambiguous. CDR3 length: 12 amino acids. The V gene's germline CDR1 is SGHVS and CDR2 FQNEAQ. The V end lost 3 bases, the J end lost 3 bases, and 6 bases lay between the germline ends. The CDR3 protein is CASSLNGYEQYV. The CDR3 bases are TGTGCCAGCAGCTTGAACGGCTACGAGCAGTACGTC.

The chain joins TRBV28 to TRBJ2-4; D possibly uses TRBD1 or TRBD2 (5 bases each). This CDR3 is built from 16 residues. The V end lost 1 base, the J end lost 3 bases, and 13 bases lay between the germline ends. In germline, CDR1 is MDHEN, CDR2 SYDVKM. For the CDR3, the DNA is TGTGCCAGCAGTTTATCTGGGGGTAAAGGCAAAAACATTCAGTACTTC. This gives the protein CASSLSGGKGKNIQYF.

The V gene is TRBV18, the J gene TRBJ1-1; D not resolved. Germline-derived CDR1 and CDR2 are KGHSH and LQKENI. Trimming took off 3 bases at V and 4 bases at J, with 12 bases between the two ends. The CDR3 has 14 residues. CDR3 in DNA: TGTGCCAGCTCACCCGATTCGAGACCCACTGAAGCTTTCTTT. As protein: CASSPDSRPTEAFF.